The sequence of this TCR beta chain was determined in a study of OX40 agonist ivuxolimab in advanced cancers. Study-wide background: Partial responses were achieved by three patients, one with hepatocellular carcinoma and two with cutaneous melanoma.

TCRdb's copy holds only in-frame clones and misses some; the assay was immunoSEQ multiplex PCR. The sample lists over 45,000 clones; over 75% were seen once. Between the trimmed V and J ends, which lost 3 bases and 3 bases, there was a span of 12 bases. The CDR3 runs 14 residues. From germline, CDR1 is SGHRS and CDR2 YFSETQ. The chain is built from TRBV5-1 and TRBJ2-5; D gene ambiguous. This TCR derives from an adult with an advanced solid tumor such as melanoma, head and neck, liver or kidney cancer. The sample here was CD4+ or CD8+ T cells sorted from blood, taken in a trial of the OX40 agonist ivuxolimab. CDR3 region: CASSSVGQEETQYF. The DNA of the CDR3 is TGCGCCAGCAGCTCCGTAGGTCAAGAAGAGACCCAGTACTTC.